Below, 30 T cell receptor beta chains from the same sample are listed, as sequenced in a study of blood T cell repertoires in COVID-19. Method: immunoSEQ multiplex PCR; TCRdb's copy keeps in-frame clones and lacks some. This sample has a few hundred thousand clones, with 80% to 90% found just once. Input material: PBMCs or T cells enriched from blood (not recorded which). The receptors derive from a man aged 30-40 years who had recovered from COVID-19.

V and J are TRBV5-1 and TRBJ2-3; the match to TRBD2 covers 10 bases. Germline V lookup: CDR1 SGHRS, CDR2 YFSETQ. V gave up 4 bases and J gave up 0 bases; unmatched junction bases: 11. This CDR3 comprises 18 residues. The CDR3 coding sequence is TGCGCCAGCAGCGCGACCACTCTAGCGGGAGTTAGCACAGATACGCAGTATTTT. Its translation: CASSATTLAGVSTDTQYF.

This clone appeared once. The V call is TRBV3-1 (or the pseudogene TRBV3-2), the J call TRBJ2-3; D may be TRBD2 (6 bases). V was shortened by 4 bases and J by 3 bases, with 20 bases between the two germline ends. Germline V CDR1 and CDR2: LGHDT, YNNKEL (reference sequence). The CDR3 consists of 17 residues. Here the CDR3 reads CASSPLVGAGRTDTQYF. The CDR3 nucleotides read TGTGCCAGCAGCCCCCTCGTAGGGGCGGGAAGGACAGATACGCAGTATTTT.

The chain employs TRBV5-4 and TRBJ2-1; D gene unclear. This CDR3 is built from 15 residues. Germline-derived CDR1 and CDR2 are SGHNT and YYREEE (reference sequence). V was clipped by 2 bases and J by 7 bases, with 16 bases between them. DNA of the CDR3: TGTGCCAGCAGCTTAACGGGTACGAGTGGAAATGAGCAGTTCTTC. It translates to CASSLTGTSGNEQFF.

This chain connects TRBV6-5 to TRBJ2-1; 7 nucleotides line up with TRBD1. The CDR3 runs 12 residues. Germline V gene lookup returns CDR1 MNHEY and CDR2 SVGAGI. The trim removed 9 bases at V and 6 bases at J, leaving 5 bases unmatched. CDR3 sequence: CASRSGGNEQFF. The CDR3 nucleotides are TGTGCCAGTCGGTCAGGGGGCAATGAGCAGTTCTTC.

The rearrangement links TRBV7-3 to TRBJ1-1; maybe TRBD1 (5 bases). CDR3 length equals 12 residues. V was shortened by 2 bases and J by 8 bases, with 9 bases between the two germline ends. The V gene's germline CDR1 is SGHTA and CDR2 FQGTGA. CDR3 region: CASSLSGREAFF. The CDR3 nucleotides are TGTGCCAGCAGCTTATCAGGGCGCGAAGCTTTCTTT.

This clone appeared a few times. The junction and the germline gene differ at one end; a read error may be behind it. This chain connects TRBV18 to TRBJ1-3; no firm D call. Germline-derived CDR1 and CDR2 are KGHSH and LQKENI. The CDR3 contains 16 residues. The chain's CDR3 is CASSPPRVLHGNTIYF. CDR3 in DNA: TGTGCCAGCTCGCCACCCCGGGTTTTGCATGGAAACACCATATATTTT. The full variable domain, its missing parts supplied by reference TRBV18 and TRBJ1-3, is NAGVMQNPRHLVRRRGQEARLRCSPMKGHSHVYWYRQLPEEGLKFMVYLQKENIIDESGMPKERFSAEFPKEGPSILRIQQVVRGDSAAYFCASSPPRVLHGNTIYFGEGSWLTVV.

V gene TRBV18 combines with J gene TRBJ1-1, with TRBD1 as a possible D gene (5 bases). CDR1 and CDR2 (germline): KGHSH, LQKENI. The CDR3 runs 14 residues. V lost 1 base, J lost 7 bases, and 13 bases lay in between. This CDR3 reads CASSPRARADEAFF. The CDR3 DNA follows: TGTGCCAGCTCACCACGGGCCAGGGCAGATGAAGCTTTCTTT.

The rearrangement links TRBV30 to TRBJ1-1, with a possible D match to TRBD1 (6 bases). Deletions cut 5 bases from V and 2 bases from J, with 12 bases between. This CDR3 has 13 residues. Germline loops: CDR1 GTSNPN, CDR2 SVGIG (reference sequence). CDR3 protein: CAWAGQLNTEAFF. Here the CDR3 DNA reads TGTGCCTGGGCTGGACAGCTAAACACTGAAGCTTTCTTT.

The V and J genes are TRBV2 and TRBJ2-3, with D possibly TRBD2 on 6 matching bases. Per germline, CDR1 SNHLY and CDR2 FYNNEI. Between the trimmed V and J ends, which lost 10 bases and 0 bases, there was a span of 11 bases. This CDR3 has 13 residues. This CDR3 reads CAISRGSTDTQYF. CDR3 nucleotide sequence: TGTGCCATCTCGCGGGGAAGCACAGATACGCAGTATTTT.

V usage is TRBV2 and J usage is TRBJ2-7; D ambiguous. The CDR3 is 11 amino acids. CDR1 is SNHLY, CDR2 FYNNEI, per germline. The V and J ends lost 4 bases and 4 bases respectively, with 5 bases between them. Here the CDR3 reads CASSGYYEQYF. The CDR3 DNA is TGTGCCAGCAGTGGCTATTACGAGCAGTACTTC. Full variable domain (outside the CDR3, taken from reference TRBV2 and TRBJ2-7): EPEVTQTPSHQVTQMGQEVILRCVPISNHLYFYWYRQILGQKVEFLVSFYNNEISEKSEIFDDQFSVERPDGSNFTLKIRSTKLEDSAMYFCASSGYYEQYFGPGTRLTVT.

For the CDR3, the DNA is TGTGCCAGCAGTTACGCAGGGGCTAACTATGGCTACACCTTC. Translating it yields CASSYAGANYGYTF. The genes are TRBV6-5 and TRBJ1-2; D possibly corresponds to TRBD1 (6 bases). There are 14 residues in the CDR3. V lost 2 bases to trimming and J lost 0 bases, with 7 bases between them. CDR1 MNHEY and CDR2 SVGAGI come from the germline V gene.

This chain uses TRBV3-1 (or the pseudogene TRBV3-2) with TRBJ1-6; D call uncertain. CDR3 length: 13 amino acids. Germline loops: CDR1 LGHDT, CDR2 YNNKEL (reference sequence). V was shortened by 1 base and J by 8 bases, with 6 bases between the two germline ends. DNA for the CDR3: TGTGCCAGCAGCCAAGGTCTAGATTCACCCCTCCACTTT. Translation gives CASSQGLDSPLHF.

This clone appeared a few times. The V and J genes are TRBV10-1 and TRBJ2-1; 10 bases align to TRBD1. Trimming cost V 2 bases and J 2 bases; bases outside gene matches: 3. The germline V gene has CDR1 WNHNN and CDR2 SYGVQD (reference sequence). The CDR3 spans 16 residues. The CDR3 DNA is TGCGCCAGCAGTGAGAAGGGGACAGGGGCCTACAATGAGCAGTTCTTC. Amino acid sequence: CASSEKGTGAYNEQFF.

The chain combines TRBV4-1 with TRBJ2-5; the D is unclear. The CDR3 extends over 15 amino acids. V gave up 0 bases and J gave up 3 bases, with 11 bases separating them. Per germline, CDR1 MGHRA and CDR2 YSYEKL. The chain's CDR3 is CASSQDGASEETQYF. The CDR3 DNA reads TGCGCCAGCAGCCAAGATGGAGCCTCCGAAGAGACCCAGTACTTC.

The chain combines TRBV9 with TRBJ2-3; 11 bases fit TRBD2. V shed 1 base and J 1 base; nucleotides not matched to a gene: 5. The CDR3 spans 17 residues. Germline assignment: CDR1 SGDLS and CDR2 YYNGEE. The DNA of the CDR3 is TGTGCCAGCAGCGTATCTGTTAGCGGGGGGGGCACAGATACGCAGTATTTT. Amino acids: CASSVSVSGGGTDTQYF. The full variable domain, its missing parts supplied by reference TRBV9 and TRBJ2-3, is DSGVTQTPKHLITATGQRVTLRCSPRSGDLSVYWYQQSLDQGLQFLIQYYNGEERAKGNILERFSAQQFPDLHSELNLSSLELGDSALYFCASSVSVSGGGTDTQYFGPGTRLTVL.

This chain joins TRBV5-1 and TRBJ2-5; D uncertain. Per the germline V gene, CDR1 is SGHRS and CDR2 is YFSETQ. The germline V and J ends were trimmed by 0 bases and 1 base, with 7 bases remaining between them. This CDR3 is built from 14 residues. The CDR3 nucleotides read TGCGCCAGCAGCTTGGGCAATAGCCAAGAGACCCAGTACTTC. This sequence encodes CASSLGNSQETQYF. Complete variable domain (other parts from reference TRBV5-1 and TRBJ2-5): KAGVTQTPRYLIKTRGQQVTLSCSPISGHRSVSWYQQTPGQGLQFLFEYFSETQRNKGNFPGRFSGRQFSNSRSEMNVSTLELGDSALYLCASSLGNSQETQYFGPGTRLLVL.

This clone was seen more than once but under ten times. This chain joins TRBV5-1 and TRBJ1-2; 8 bases match TRBD1. V lost 3 bases to trimming and J lost 6 bases; unmatched junction nucleotides: 10. Germline V gene lookup returns CDR1 SGHRS and CDR2 YFSETQ. The CDR3 contains 15 residues. DNA of the CDR3: TGCGCCAGCAGCTCCGGGACAGGTCTGTCTGATGGCTACACCTTC. It specifies CASSSGTGLSDGYTF.

This chain joins TRBV18 and TRBJ1-3; D is undetermined. Looked up from germline, CDR1 is KGHSH and CDR2 is LQKENI. V lost 2 bases and J 0 bases, leaving 8 bases between the germline ends. The CDR3 runs 15 residues. As DNA, the CDR3 is TGTGCCAGCTCACCAGACATATACTCTGGAAACACCATATATTTT. It translates to CASSPDIYSGNTIYF.

The gene calls are TRBV15 and TRBJ1-1; 8 bases match TRBD1. The CDR3 contains 17 residues. V shed 0 bases, J shed 4 bases, and the junction held 10 bases outside the gene matches. Germline lookup yields CDR1 LNHNV and CDR2 YYDKDF (reference sequence). CDR3 in DNA: TGTGCCACCAGCAGAGATCCTGGACAGGGCTTGAGCACTGAAGCTTTCTTT. Protein: CATSRDPGQGLSTEAFF.

The chain has TRBV28 and TRBJ1-2, with 9 bases matching TRBD1. Looked up from germline, CDR1 is MDHEN and CDR2 is SYDVKM. With 6 bases clipped from V and 1 base from J, the junction kept 3 bases outside the gene matches. The CDR3 is 14 residues long. The CDR3 protein is CASSPGQGNYGYTF. DNA for the CDR3: TGTGCCAGCAGCCCGGGACAGGGTAACTATGGCTACACCTTC.

With regard to this clone: The junction does not match germline at one end; this may be a read error. The chain joins TRBV7-8 to TRBJ2-2; 8 bases line up with TRBD1. The V gene's germline CDR1 is SGHVS and CDR2 FQNEAQ. This CDR3 is built from 15 residues. The CDR3 is CVSSFSTGGTGELFF. The DNA of the CDR3 is TGTGTCAGCAGCTTTTCCACAGGGGGCACCGGGGAGCTGTTTTTT.

V is TRBV5-1 and J is TRBJ1-1; D unresolved. V lost 5 bases and J 2 bases, leaving 10 bases between the germline ends. The CDR3 totals 13 residues. Germline CDR1 and CDR2: SGHRS and YFSETQ. In nucleotides, the CDR3 is TGCGCCAGCAGGCGGGTCGTAAACACTGAAGCTTTCTTT. This codes for CASRRVVNTEAFF. The full variable domain, in which reference TRBV5-1 and TRBJ1-1 provide the parts outside the CDR3, is KAGVTQTPRYLIKTRGQQVTLSCSPISGHRSVSWYQQTPGQGLQFLFEYFSETQRNKGNFPGRFSGRQFSNSRSEMNVSTLELGDSALYLCASRRVVNTEAFFGQGTRLTVV.

The chain combines TRBV19 with TRBJ1-6, with D tentatively TRBD1 (5 bases). Per germline, CDR1 LNHDA and CDR2 SQIVND (reference sequence). Deletions cut 5 bases from V and 7 bases from J, with 12 bases between. The CDR3 is 14 amino acids. CDR3 DNA sequence: TGTGCCAGTAGTCAGGGTGGTTGGAATTCACCCCTCCACTTT. It encodes CASSQGGWNSPLHF.

V gene TRBV3-1 (or the pseudogene TRBV3-2) combines with J gene TRBJ1-6, with TRBD1 as a possible D gene (6 bases). V dropped 0 bases and J dropped 7 bases, with 10 bases sitting between them. CDR3 size: 15 residues. Germline assignment: CDR1 LGHDT and CDR2 YNNKEL (reference sequence). The CDR3 spells CASSQDTGSNSPLHF. The DNA of the CDR3 is TGTGCCAGCAGCCAAGATACAGGGTCAAATTCACCCCTCCACTTT.

This clone was detected once. The gene calls are TRBV28 and TRBJ1-1; tentative D call: TRBD1 (5 bases). The germline V and J ends were trimmed by 1 base and 4 bases, with 10 bases remaining between them. Germline CDR1 and CDR2: MDHEN and SYDVKM. The CDR3 covers 14 residues. The CDR3 DNA sequence: TGTGCCAGCAGTTTATCTGCAGGGATCACTGAAGCTTTCTTT. Encoded protein: CASSLSAGITEAFF.

The J gene is TRBJ1-2, the V gene TRBV12-3 or TRBV12-4; 8 bases line up with TRBD1. CDR3 length equals 13 residues. V dropped 8 bases and J dropped 4; count of bases not matched to a gene: 6. The DNA for the CDR3 is TGTGCCAGCGCAAGGGGACAGGCCTATGGCTACACCTTC. Encoded protein: CASARGQAYGYTF.

The rearrangement uses TRBV7-2 and TRBJ1-5; 7 bases fit TRBD1. The germline CDR1 and CDR2 sequences are SGHTA and FQGNSA. Trimming took 3 bases from V and 5 from J; bases not matched to a gene: 7. This CDR3 comprises 15 residues. CDR3 amino acids: CASSFRQGPDQPQHF. CDR3 DNA: TGTGCCAGCAGCTTCCGACAGGGCCCTGATCAGCCCCAGCATTTT.

The chain uses TRBV4-2 and TRBJ1-4; D is ambiguous. Trimming took off 0 bases at V and 5 bases at J, with 19 bases between the two ends. The CDR3 is 18 residues long. The germline V gene encodes CDR1 LGHNA and CDR2 YNFKEQ. CDR3 in DNA: TGTGCCAGCAGCCAAGACGACCCCTCCCCAGGTTTCAATGAAAAACTGTTTTTT. This codes for CASSQDDPSPGFNEKLFF.

This clone was found many times. This same CDR3 is encoded by further DNA sequences in the sample. The chain employs TRBV6-5 and TRBJ1-1, with a possible D match to TRBD1 (5 bases). Trimming removed 2 bases at V and 1 base at J, with 8 bases between. The CDR3 has 14 amino acids. Germline CDR1 MNHEY, CDR2 SVGAGI. The CDR3 region has the DNA TGTGCCAGCAGTTACGGGCAGGGGAACACTGAAGCTTTCTTT. It codes for CASSYGQGNTEAFF.

The chain has TRBV2 and TRBJ1-2; D uncertain. This CDR3 is 12 amino acids long. The germline CDR1 and CDR2 sequences are SNHLY and FYNNEI. V was clipped by 6 bases and J by 4 bases, with 9 bases between them. CDR3 bases: TGTGCCAGCAGACTAGACACCTATGGCTACACCTTC. This encodes CASRLDTYGYTF.